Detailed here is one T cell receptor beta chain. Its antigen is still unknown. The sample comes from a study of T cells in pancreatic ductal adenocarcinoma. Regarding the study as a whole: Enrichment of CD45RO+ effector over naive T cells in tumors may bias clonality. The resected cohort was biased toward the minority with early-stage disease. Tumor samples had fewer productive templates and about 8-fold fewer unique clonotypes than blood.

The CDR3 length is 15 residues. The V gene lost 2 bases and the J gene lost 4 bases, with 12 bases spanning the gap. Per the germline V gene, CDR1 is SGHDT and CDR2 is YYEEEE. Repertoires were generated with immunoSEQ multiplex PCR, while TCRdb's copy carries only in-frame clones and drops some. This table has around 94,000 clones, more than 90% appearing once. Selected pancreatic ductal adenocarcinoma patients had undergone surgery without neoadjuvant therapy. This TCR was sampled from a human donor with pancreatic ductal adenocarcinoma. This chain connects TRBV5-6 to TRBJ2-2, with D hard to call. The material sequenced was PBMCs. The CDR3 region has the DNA TGTGCCAGCAGCTTCTCTGGAGTCGGCACCGGGGAGCTGTTTTTT. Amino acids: CASSFSGVGTGELFF.